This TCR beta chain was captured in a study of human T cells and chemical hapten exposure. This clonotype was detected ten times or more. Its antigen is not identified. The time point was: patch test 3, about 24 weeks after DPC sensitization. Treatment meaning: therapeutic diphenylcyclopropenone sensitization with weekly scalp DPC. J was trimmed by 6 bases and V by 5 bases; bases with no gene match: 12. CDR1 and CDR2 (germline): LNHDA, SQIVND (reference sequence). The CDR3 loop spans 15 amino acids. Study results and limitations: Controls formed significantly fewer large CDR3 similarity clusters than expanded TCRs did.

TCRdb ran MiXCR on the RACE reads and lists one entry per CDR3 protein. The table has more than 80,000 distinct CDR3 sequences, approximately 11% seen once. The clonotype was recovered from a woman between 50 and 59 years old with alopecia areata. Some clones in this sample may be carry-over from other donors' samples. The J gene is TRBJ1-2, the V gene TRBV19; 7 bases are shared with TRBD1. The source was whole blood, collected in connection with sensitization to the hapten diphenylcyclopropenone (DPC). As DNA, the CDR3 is TGTGCCAGTAGTCGGGGGCGACAGGGACTTAATGGCTACACCTTC. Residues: CASSRGRQGLNGYTF.